One and the same sample provided the 12 T cell receptor beta chains below, sequenced in a study of STAT5B mutations in CD4+ large granular lymphocyte leukemia (dated by TCRdb to the early 2020s). The protocol used for the library was the immunoSEQ multiplex PCR assay. Not all clones reach the TCRdb copy of this immuneACCESS table, which keeps in-frame sequences only. Checked studies attribute under half of the gap to unresolved V genes and leave the rest unexplained. A total of 20,000 to 25,000 clones appear in this sample, 75% of them only once. The top ten clonotypes cover about 4% of the sample. The sample consisted of CD4+ T cells from blood buffy coats. Source of these receptors: a human donor in good health.

The rearrangement uses TRBV6-6 and TRBJ2-6; maybe TRBD2 (6 bases). CDR1 is MNHNY and CDR2 is SVGAGI in the germline V gene (reference sequence). The CDR3 is 16 residues long. V was clipped by 5 bases and J by 0 bases, with 11 bases between them. Here the CDR3 reads CASSPGGSSGANVLTF. The CDR3, as DNA: TGTGCCAGCAGTCCCGGGGGAAGCTCTGGGGCCAACGTCCTGACTTTC.

The genes are TRBV5-1 and TRBJ2-1; TRBD2 aligns across 13 bases. The CDR3 length is 19 residues. V was pared by 0 bases and J by 8 bases, with 14 bases of the junction left unmatched. The germline CDR1 and CDR2 sequences are SGHRS and YFSETQ. CDR3 region: CASSLAPTTSGRTVDEQFF. The DNA of the CDR3 is TGCGCCAGCAGCTTGGCCCCCACGACTAGCGGGAGGACCGTCGATGAGCAGTTCTTC.

CDR3 in amino acids: CASSLPGLKDEQFF. The CDR3, as DNA: TGTGCCAGCAGCCTACCGGGCCTCAAGGATGAGCAGTTCTTC. This chain connects TRBV25-1 to TRBJ2-1; D not resolved. The ends were cut back, 6 bases at V and 8 bases at J, with 17 bases in the middle. The germline CDR1 and CDR2 sequences are MGHDK and SYGVNS. This CDR3 is 14 amino acids long.

This chain joins TRBV11-3 and TRBJ2-7, with 7 bases that match TRBD1. The CDR3 runs to 16 residues. Trimming removed 0 bases from V and 0 bases from J; junction bases left unmatched: 5. Germline loops: CDR1 SGHNT, CDR2 YENEEA. DNA for the CDR3: TGTGCCAGCAGCTTAGATCATGGGACAGCCTCCTACGAGCAGTACTTC. Translated: CASSLDHGTASYEQYF.

The chain joins TRBV6-5 to TRBJ1-3; D perhaps matches TRBD1 (6 bases). The V end was cut by 0 bases, the J end by 0 bases, with 9 bases between. CDR3 length: 16 residues. CDR1 and CDR2 from the germline V gene are MNHEY and SVGAGI. The CDR3 loop is CASSYSQGTSGNTIYF. The CDR3 DNA reads as TGTGCCAGCAGTTACTCTCAGGGGACCTCTGGAAACACCATATATTTT.

The rearrangement uses TRBV30 and TRBJ2-5; perhaps TRBD2 as D (7 bases). Germline CDR1 reads GTSNPN; CDR2 reads SVGIG (reference sequence). Trimming pared 0 bases from V and 4 bases from J, leaving 12 bases between. The CDR3 has 14 residues. The CDR3 here is CAWSVGGGGETQYF. CDR3 nucleotide sequence: TGTGCCTGGAGTGTTGGGGGAGGGGGAGAGACCCAGTACTTC.

This clone appeared a few times. This sequence joins TRBV19 and TRBJ1-5; TRBD1 might be the D (6 bases). Trimming stripped 5 bases from V and 1 base from J, with 12 bases between. This CDR3 has 15 residues. Germline V gene data show CDR1 as LNHDA and CDR2 as SQIVND (reference sequence). CDR3 in amino acids: CASSLGAVSNQPQHF. CDR3 nucleotides: TGTGCCAGTAGTCTGGGGGCAGTAAGCAATCAGCCCCAGCATTTT.

This clone was picked up one time. This sequence joins TRBV6-1 and TRBJ2-6; the D gene is possibly TRBD1 (5 bases). Trimming stripped 2 bases from V and 0 bases from J, with 8 bases between. Looked up from germline, CDR1 is MNHNS and CDR2 is SASEGT. This CDR3 has 16 residues. The DNA of the CDR3 is TGTGCCAGCAGTGAACCCAGGGTCTCTGGGGCCAACGTCCTGACTTTC. Translation: CASSEPRVSGANVLTF.

The chain links TRBV6-5 to TRBJ2-5, with D possibly TRBD2 on 5 matching bases. Germline V gene data show CDR1 as MNHEY and CDR2 as SVGAGI. Trimming took off 4 bases at V and 2 bases at J, with 11 bases between the two ends. The CDR3 length is 14 residues. CDR3 coding DNA: TGTGCCAGCAGTTGGACTGTGGGGCAAGAGACCCAGTACTTC. Its protein product is CASSWTVGQETQYF.

This sequence joins TRBV19 and TRBJ1-5; D is perhaps TRBD1 (5 bases). Germline CDR1 is LNHDA and CDR2 is SQIVND (reference sequence). The CDR3 extends over 14 amino acids. The ends were cut back, 7 bases at V and 4 bases at J, with 14 bases in the middle. CDR3 amino acids: CASNDDSFNQPQHF. CDR3 sequence (DNA): TGTGCCAGTAACGATGACAGTTTTAATCAGCCCCAGCATTTT.

The table lists this clone with a count of one. The gene calls are TRBV11-3 and TRBJ2-1; 10 bases match TRBD2. V trimming: 6 bases; J trimming: 5 bases; junction bases outside the gene matches: 10. Germline V gene lookup returns CDR1 SGHNT and CDR2 YENEEA. This CDR3 has 16 amino acids. The CDR3 here is CASSPPSGRADNEQFF. Here the CDR3 DNA reads TGTGCCAGCAGTCCACCCAGCGGGAGGGCAGACAATGAGCAGTTCTTC.

V usage is TRBV7-2 and J usage is TRBJ2-5; tentative D call: TRBD1 (5 bases). V lost 5 bases and J 2 bases, leaving 15 bases between the germline ends. This CDR3 comprises 15 residues. CDR1 is SGHTA, CDR2 FQGNSA, per germline. The CDR3 nucleotides read TGTGCCAGCAGCCTCCCAATGAGACAGCAAGAGACCCAGTACTTC. Translating gives CASSLPMRQQETQYF.